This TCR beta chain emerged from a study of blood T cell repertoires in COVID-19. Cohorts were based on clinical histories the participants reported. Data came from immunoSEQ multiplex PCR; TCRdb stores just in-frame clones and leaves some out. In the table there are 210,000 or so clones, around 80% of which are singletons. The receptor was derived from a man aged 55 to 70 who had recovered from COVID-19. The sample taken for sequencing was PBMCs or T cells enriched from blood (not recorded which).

The CDR3: CASSQGTTGLLGNTIYF. The CDR3 bases are TGTGCCAGCAGCCAAGGGACAACAGGGCTGCTAGGAAACACCATATATTTT. This rearrangement joins TRBV4-2 to TRBJ1-3, with a weak D call TRBD1 (6 bases). Germline CDR1 is LGHNA and CDR2 is YNFKEQ. V lost 1 base, J lost 4 bases, and 17 bases lay in between. This CDR3 has 17 residues.